This section outlines one T cell receptor beta chain sequence together with its context. This record belongs to a study of OX40 agonist ivuxolimab in advanced cancers. Data came from immunoSEQ multiplex PCR; TCRdb stores just in-frame clones and leaves some out. Found here are tens of thousands of clones, over 80% of them singletons; the top ten hold 9.5% to 13%. The CDR3 is 12 amino acids. Germline loops: CDR1 WSHSY, CDR2 SAAADI. V dropped 6 bases and J dropped 2 bases, with 7 bases sitting between them. The chain has TRBV10-2 and TRBJ1-1; D is unresolved. The TCR comes from an adult with an advanced solid tumor such as melanoma, head and neck, liver or kidney cancer. This specimen was CD4+ or CD8+ T cells sorted from blood, taken in a trial of the OX40 agonist ivuxolimab. The CDR3 nucleotides read TGCGCCAGCAGGGCAGCTAACACTGAAGCTTTCTTT. Protein product: CASRAANTEAFF.